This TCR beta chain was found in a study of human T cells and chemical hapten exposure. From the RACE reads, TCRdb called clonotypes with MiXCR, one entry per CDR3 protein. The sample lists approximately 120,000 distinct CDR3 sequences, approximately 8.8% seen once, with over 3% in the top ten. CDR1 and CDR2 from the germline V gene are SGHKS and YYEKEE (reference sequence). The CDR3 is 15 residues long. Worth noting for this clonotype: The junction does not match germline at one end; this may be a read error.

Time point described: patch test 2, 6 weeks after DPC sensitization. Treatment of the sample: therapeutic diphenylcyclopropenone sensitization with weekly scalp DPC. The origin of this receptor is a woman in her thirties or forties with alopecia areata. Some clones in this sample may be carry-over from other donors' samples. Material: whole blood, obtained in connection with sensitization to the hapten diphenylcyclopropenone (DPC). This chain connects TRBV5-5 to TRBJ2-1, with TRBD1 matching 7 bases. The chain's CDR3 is CASSSGQASYNEQSF. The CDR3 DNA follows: TGTGCCAGCAGCTCCGGACAGGCCTCCTACAATGAGCAGTCCTTC.